Listed here are 16 T cell receptor beta chains from one sample, sequenced in a study of T cells in Graves' hyperthyroidism and ophthalmopathy. Template material for amplifying TCR beta CDR3 regions consisted of RNA transcripts. During a first-round RT-PCR of the TCR CDR3, the HTBI primer set was used. TCRdb re-called the multiplex PCR reads through MiXCR, storing one row per CDR3 protein. This table has about 340,000 distinct CDR3 sequences, 15% to 20% appearing once. Sequencing was done on a sample of blood. The receptors were sampled from a woman aged 45-59 years with Graves' hyperthyroidism.

The chain links TRBV29-1 to TRBJ1-2, with a possible D match to TRBD1 (5 bases). Per the germline V gene, CDR1 is SQVTM and CDR2 is ANQGSEA. Deletions cut 6 bases from V and 6 bases from J, with 17 bases between. There are 13 residues in the CDR3. The CDR3 sequence: CSVRPGIGDGYTF. The CDR3 nucleotides read TGCAGCGTCCGGCCAGGGATAGGCGATGGCTACACCTTC.

J is TRBJ2-2 and V is TRBV5-1; 9 bases are a match to TRBD2. The V segment lost 3 bases and the J segment 1 base; nucleotides outside the gene matches: 10. The CDR3 totals 18 residues. The germline V gene encodes CDR1 SGHRS and CDR2 YFSETQ. Written as DNA, the CDR3 is TGCGCCAGCAGCTCGAAAGCGGGGGGCCATTTGAACACCGGGGAGCTGTTTTTT. Amino acid sequence: CASSSKAGGHLNTGELFF. The full variable domain, its missing parts supplied by reference TRBV5-1 and TRBJ2-2, is KAGVTQTPRYLIKTRGQQVTLSCSPISGHRSVSWYQQTPGQGLQFLFEYFSETQRNKGNFPGRFSGRQFSNSRSEMNVSTLELGDSALYLCASSSKAGGHLNTGELFFGEGSRLTVL.

V is TRBV18 and J is TRBJ1-3; no clear D. The CDR3 is made up of 14 amino acids. CDR1 and CDR2 (germline): KGHSH, LQKENI. The V end lost 0 bases, the J end lost 3 bases, and 6 bases lay between the germline ends. In DNA, the CDR3 is TGTGCCAGCTCACCACCAGGGCGTGGAAACACCATATATTTT. Translation: CASSPPGRGNTIYF. The entire variable domain, with the rest obtained from reference TRBV18 and TRBJ1-3, is as follows: NAGVMQNPRHLVRRRGQEARLRCSPMKGHSHVYWYRQLPEEGLKFMVYLQKENIIDESGMPKERFSAEFPKEGPSILRIQQVVRGDSAAYFCASSPPGRGNTIYFGEGSWLTVV.

This sequence joins TRBV5-1 and TRBJ2-2, with 7 bases matching TRBD1. This CDR3 is built from 15 residues. CDR1 is SGHRS, CDR2 YFSETQ, per germline. Trimming removed 5 bases from V and 10 bases from J; junction bases left unmatched: 14. This CDR3 is CASRLAQGPQEELFF. CDR3 DNA: TGCGCCAGCAGGCTGGCACAGGGGCCCCAAGAGGAGCTGTTTTTT.

This clonotype was detected only a few times. V usage is TRBV29-1 and J usage is TRBJ2-1; 8 nucleotides agree with TRBD1. This CDR3 has 16 amino acids. Germline values: CDR1 SQVTM, CDR2 ANQGSEA. The junction had 11 bases not matched to a gene; V was cut back by 7 bases and J by 0 bases. CDR3 loop: CSATADRDSSYNEQFF. The CDR3 region has the DNA TGCAGCGCAACAGCGGACAGGGATAGCTCCTACAATGAGCAGTTCTTC.

The V and J genes are TRBV15 and TRBJ2-7; D might be TRBD1 (6 bases). The CDR3 is 13 residues long. The germline V gene has CDR1 LNHNV and CDR2 YYDKDF (reference sequence). Trimming left V 5 bases short and J 3 bases short, with 11 bases between. The DNA of the CDR3 is TGTGCCACCAGCGCCAGGGGAAGCTACGAGCAGTACGTC. Translation gives CATSARGSYEQYV.

The V and J genes are TRBV4-1 and TRBJ1-5; the D is unclear. With 3 bases removed from V and 9 bases from J, the gap between germline ends came to 12 bases. This CDR3 contains 13 residues. Germline CDR1 reads MGHRA; CDR2 reads YSYEKL. The CDR3 DNA follows: TGCGCCAGCAGCCACGGGGATACTGGGCCCCAGCATTTT. Amino acid sequence: CASSHGDTGPQHF.

This clonotype was seen many times. V gene TRBV7-9 combines with J gene TRBJ2-5; 7 bases fit TRBD1. Germline lookup yields CDR1 SEHNR and CDR2 FQNEAQ (reference sequence). The V gene end was trimmed by 0 bases and the J gene end by 4 bases; junction bases not matched to a gene: 5. CDR3 size: 15 residues. CDR3 region: CASSLASPGGETQYF. The DNA of the CDR3 is TGTGCCAGCAGCTTAGCTTCGCCAGGGGGAGAGACCCAGTACTTC.

This clonotype has at least ten counts. J is TRBJ2-2 and V is TRBV2; TRBD1 matches at 8 bases. This CDR3 has 17 residues. V lost 2 bases to trimming and J lost 5 bases; unmatched junction nucleotides: 10. Germline V CDR1 and CDR2: SNHLY, FYNNEI. The CDR3 protein is CASSEQGATDGTGELFF. CDR3 bases: TGTGCCAGCAGTGAACAGGGGGCAACCGATGGAACCGGGGAGCTGTTTTTT.

This clonotype was detected a few times. The V gene is TRBV2, the J gene TRBJ2-3, with no clear D. Germline CDR1 SNHLY, CDR2 FYNNEI. V lost 4 bases and J 1 base, leaving 9 bases between the germline ends. The CDR3 loop spans 14 amino acids. In nucleotides, the CDR3 is TGTGCCAGCAGTGGCTCGCGCGGCACAGATACGCAGTATTTT. Amino acid sequence: CASSGSRGTDTQYF.

This clonotype was detected only a few times. This chain links TRBV4-1 with TRBJ1-2; 9 positions agree with TRBD1. Germline CDR1 and CDR2: MGHRA and YSYEKL. This CDR3 spans 15 amino acids. V lost 4 bases and J lost 6; bases outside the gene matches: 9. CDR3 bases: TGCGCCAGCAGCCTAAACCCACAGGGGGCGGATGGCTACACCTTC. It encodes CASSLNPQGADGYTF.

Many counts were recorded for this clonotype. The J gene is TRBJ2-1, the V gene TRBV5-1; 8 bases are shared with TRBD2. The CDR3 runs to 16 residues. CDR1 and CDR2 (germline): SGHRS, YFSETQ. V gave up 4 bases and J gave up 5 bases; unmatched junction bases: 11. CDR3 sequence reads: CASSARPTSGDNEQFF. The DNA for the CDR3 is TGCGCCAGCAGCGCACGGCCTACTAGCGGCGACAATGAGCAGTTCTTC. Filled out from reference TRBV5-1 and TRBJ2-1, the complete variable domain reads KAGVTQTPRYLIKTRGQQVTLSCSPISGHRSVSWYQQTPGQGLQFLFEYFSETQRNKGNFPGRFSGRQFSNSRSEMNVSTLELGDSALYLCASSARPTSGDNEQFFGPGTRLTVL.

This clonotype came up many times. The chain links TRBV28 to TRBJ1-1; D call uncertain. The CDR3 covers 16 residues. V was pared by 6 bases and J by 0 bases, with 17 bases between. Germline lookup yields CDR1 MDHEN and CDR2 SYDVKM. The CDR3 sequence: CASSTGNRWLNTEAFF. CDR3 DNA sequence: TGTGCCAGCAGCACCGGGAACCGGTGGCTGAACACTGAAGCTTTCTTT.

V is TRBV14 and J is TRBJ2-4, with TRBD2 matching 7 bases. The CDR3 runs to 16 residues. The junction had 8 bases not matched to a gene; V was cut back by 6 bases and J by 0 bases. CDR1 and CDR2 (germline): SGHDN, FVKESK. The CDR3 coding sequence is TGTGCCAGCAGTTCCGGGGGGACCCTAGCCAAAAACATTCAGTACTTC. It translates to CASSSGGTLAKNIQYF.

This clonotype was observed a handful of times. V usage is TRBV13 and J usage is TRBJ1-2; maybe TRBD1 (6 bases). V was trimmed by 5 bases and J by 6 bases, leaving 13 bases between them. This CDR3 has 13 residues. Germline assignment: CDR1 PRHDT and CDR2 FYEKMQ (reference sequence). In DNA form, the CDR3 reads TGTGCCAGCAGCCAAACAGGGAAGCATGGCTACACCTTC. Translating gives CASSQTGKHGYTF.

In this sample, this clonotype turned up many times. CDR3 region: CASSFADRAAFF. CDR3 bases: TGTGCCAGCAGCTTTGCGGACAGGGCGGCTTTCTTT. The V and J genes are TRBV11-2 and TRBJ1-1; 8 nucleotides match TRBD1. This CDR3 comprises 12 residues. CDR1 is SGHAT, CDR2 FQNNGV, per germline. V shed 3 bases, J shed 11 bases, and the junction held 5 bases outside the gene matches.